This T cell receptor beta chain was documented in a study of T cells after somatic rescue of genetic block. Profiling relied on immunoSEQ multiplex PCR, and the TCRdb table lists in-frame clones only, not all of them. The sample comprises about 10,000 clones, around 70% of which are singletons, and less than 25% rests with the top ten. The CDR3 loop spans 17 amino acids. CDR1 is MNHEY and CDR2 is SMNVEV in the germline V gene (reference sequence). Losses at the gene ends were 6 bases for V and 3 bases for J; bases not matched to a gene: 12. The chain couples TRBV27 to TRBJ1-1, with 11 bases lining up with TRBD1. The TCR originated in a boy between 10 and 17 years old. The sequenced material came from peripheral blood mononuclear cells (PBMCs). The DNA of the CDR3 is TGTGCCAGCAGGAGGTGGACAGGGGGCGGGATCTACACTGAAGCTTTCTTT. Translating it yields CASRRWTGGGIYTEAFF.